The next 27 T cell receptor beta chains were all read from a single sample in a study of graft-versus-host responses after intestinal transplantation. Clones were read by immunoSEQ multiplex PCR, and TCRdb kept only the in-frame ones, dropping some. The sample lists 7,000 or so clones, roughly a quarter occurring once. Stimulators, about 200,000 irradiated and violet-dye-labeled cells, were plated with about 200,000 CFSE-labeled responder cells. The sequences come from alloreactive CD8+ T cells from a mixed lymphocyte reaction culture, collected before transplantation. The sample's subset: CFSE-low proliferating T cells sorted from approximately 6-day pre-transplant mixed lymphocyte reaction (GvH or HvG direction). These receptors were obtained from a human patient who was an organ donor for intestinal transplantation.

V usage is TRBV18 and J usage is TRBJ1-5, with TRBD1 identical over 8 bases. In germline, CDR1 is KGHSH, CDR2 LQKENI. The V and J ends lost 2 bases and 7 bases, in that order; junction bases with no gene match: 7. The CDR3 extends over 15 amino acids. CDR3 DNA: TGTGCCAGCTCACCAGCCCGGGACAGGTGGCAGCCCCAGCATTTT. As protein: CASSPARDRWQPQHF.

By share of the sample, this clone is medium-sized (0.01 to 0.1%). This sequence joins TRBV9 and TRBJ2-3, with D maybe TRBD2 (6 bases). The V end lost 5 bases, the J end lost 3 bases, and 19 bases lay between the germline ends. The CDR3 totals 16 residues. Germline V gene lookup returns CDR1 SGDLS and CDR2 YYNGEE. The CDR3 nucleotides are TGTGCCAGCAGTCAGATGTCGGAGGGGAGGACAGATACGCAGTATTTT. Encoded protein: CASSQMSEGRTDTQYF.

V usage is TRBV11-2 and J usage is TRBJ2-7, with TRBD2 as a possible D gene (7 bases). CDR3 length: 14 amino acids. Trimming cost V 3 bases and J 4 bases, with 13 bases left between them. Germline values: CDR1 SGHAT, CDR2 FQNNGV. CDR3 loop: CASSFEGGGYEQYF. CDR3 in DNA: TGTGCCAGCAGCTTCGAGGGAGGGGGATACGAGCAGTACTTC.

This clone was observed a handful of times. This chain joins TRBV7-9 and TRBJ1-5; 7 bases map to TRBD1. The CDR3 consists of 19 residues. Germline-derived CDR1 and CDR2 are SEHNR and FQNEAQ (reference sequence). V shed 5 bases, J shed 6 bases, and the junction held 22 bases outside the gene matches. The DNA for the CDR3 is TGTGCCAGCAGCCACGACCGGCAGGGGGGACGCATGTTTGGTCAGCCCCAGCATTTT. This sequence encodes CASSHDRQGGRMFGQPQHF.

There are a few counts of this clone. A far larger clone is one nucleotide away, so this likely arose from a read error. V gene TRBV4-1 combines with J gene TRBJ2-7; the D gene could be TRBD1 or TRBD2 (5 bases each). Trimming removed 6 bases from V and 2 bases from J, with 11 bases in between. Germline V gene sequence: CDR1 MGHRA, CDR2 YSYEKL. The CDR3 totals 13 residues. The DNA for the CDR3 is TGCGCCAGCAGGCTGGGACGGACCTACGAGCAGTACTTC. Its protein product is CASRLGRTYEQYF.

The rearrangement links TRBV6-5 to TRBJ1-5, with D uncertain. Trimming removed 3 bases from V and 6 bases from J, with 0 bases in between. CDR1 MNHEY and CDR2 SVGAGI come from the germline V gene. The CDR3 extends over 10 amino acids. The CDR3 sequence: CASSYQPQHF. CDR3 in DNA: TGTGCCAGCAGTTATCAGCCCCAGCATTTT.

This clone is termed medium-sized. CDR3 sequence reads: CASGYEQYF. The CDR3 DNA reads TGTGCCAGCGGGTACGAGCAGTACTTC. The chain joins TRBV6-1 to TRBJ2-7; D is ambiguous. With 8 bases removed from V and 4 bases from J, the gap between germline ends came to 3 bases. Germline assignment: CDR1 MNHNS and CDR2 SASEGT. There are 9 residues in the CDR3.

This sequence joins TRBV6-5 and TRBJ1-2, with 9 bases fitting TRBD1. The J segment lost 1 base and the V segment lost 5 bases, leaving 5 bases of the junction unmatched. The CDR3 runs to 15 residues. Germline CDR1 MNHEY, CDR2 SVGAGI. CDR3 DNA sequence: TGTGCCAGCAGTCCGGGACAGGGCATTAACTATGGCTACACCTTC. This encodes CASSPGQGINYGYTF.

This clone is medium-sized. The chain recombines TRBV7-9 with TRBJ2-7; a weak D match, TRBD1 (6 bases). Germline assignment: CDR1 SEHNR and CDR2 FQNEAQ (reference sequence). There are 13 residues in the CDR3. V lost 3 bases and J 2 bases, leaving 8 bases between the germline ends. For the CDR3, the DNA is TGTGCCAGCAGCTTTTGGACAGCCTACGAGCAGTACTTC. Amino acid sequence: CASSFWTAYEQYF.

By frequency in the sample, this clone is medium-sized. This chain uses TRBV28 with TRBJ2-3; no firm D call. Germline CDR1 MDHEN, CDR2 SYDVKM. V dropped 3 bases and J dropped 2 bases, with 12 bases sitting between them. CDR3 size: 15 residues. CDR3 in amino acids: CASSFFLRPTDTQYF. The CDR3 nucleotides read TGTGCCAGCAGTTTCTTTTTGCGGCCCACAGATACGCAGTATTTT.

The chain joins TRBV11-2 to TRBJ1-2; D remains unclear. The CDR3 loop spans 14 amino acids. The germline CDR1 and CDR2 sequences are SGHAT and FQNNGV. V shed 1 base and J shed 0 bases, with 6 bases lying between them. This CDR3 is CASSLGSANYGYTF. CDR3 DNA sequence: TGTGCCAGCAGCTTAGGATCAGCTAACTATGGCTACACCTTC.

This clone is termed medium-sized. The rearrangement uses TRBV27 and TRBJ2-2; 13 positions match TRBD2. This CDR3 has 16 amino acids. CDR1 and CDR2 from the germline V gene are MNHEY and SMNVEV (reference sequence). The J segment lost 7 bases and the V segment lost 5 bases, leaving 7 bases of the junction unmatched. The CDR3 DNA reads as TGTGCCAGCAGTCCATGGACTAGCGGGAGTGGCGGGGAGCTGTTTTTT. Its translation: CASSPWTSGSGGELFF.

The chain employs TRBV4-1 and TRBJ2-5; D gene uncertain. The CDR3 extends over 15 amino acids. Per the germline V gene, CDR1 is MGHRA and CDR2 is YSYEKL. Trimming pared 3 bases from V and 5 bases from J, leaving 16 bases between. Written as DNA, the CDR3 is TGCGCCAGCAGCCAGGGTAGTAATGTTGGGGAGACCCAGTACTTC. The encoded protein is CASSQGSNVGETQYF.

By share of the sample, this clone is large. The rearrangement uses TRBV2 and TRBJ2-7; TRBD1 might be the D (7 bases). The V end was cut by 3 bases, the J end by 2 bases, with 17 bases between. Germline values: CDR1 SNHLY, CDR2 FYNNEI. CDR3 length: 16 amino acids. The CDR3 protein is CASSDPSSGGTYEQYF. The CDR3 DNA reads TGTGCCAGCAGTGACCCCTCGTCAGGGGGGACCTACGAGCAGTACTTC.

This clone is termed medium-sized. The genes are TRBV2 and TRBJ1-1; D is perhaps TRBD1 (5 bases). Trimming took 7 bases from V and 4 from J, leaving 7 bases between them. Looked up from germline, CDR1 is SNHLY and CDR2 is FYNNEI. This CDR3 contains 11 residues. The CDR3 reads CASMGGTEAFF. CDR3 nucleotide sequence: TGTGCCAGCATGGGGGGCACTGAAGCTTTCTTT.

The chain joins TRBV6-6 to TRBJ1-1; TRBD1 might be the D (5 bases). This CDR3 has 14 residues. Germline CDR1 and CDR2: MNHNY and SVGAGI (reference sequence). With 2 bases removed from V and 7 bases from J, the gap between germline ends came to 14 bases. For the CDR3, the DNA is TGTGCCAGCAGTTACAGTTTCGGCAGGGATGAAGCTTTCTTT. Encoded protein: CASSYSFGRDEAFF.

This clone came up many times. The chain couples TRBV6-1 to TRBJ1-2; possibly TRBD1 for D (5 bases). CDR1 and CDR2 (germline): MNHNS, SASEGT. V dropped 5 bases and J dropped 2 bases, with 6 bases sitting between them. The CDR3 covers 12 residues. CDR3 in DNA: TGTGCCAGCAGTTGGACAAACTATGGCTACACCTTC. It codes for CASSWTNYGYTF.

This clone was observed a handful of times. The rearrangement uses TRBV7-9 and TRBJ2-7; no clear D. The CDR3 covers 14 residues. The V and J ends lost 5 bases and 3 bases respectively, with 14 bases between them. Germline CDR1 and CDR2: SEHNR and FQNEAQ (reference sequence). In nucleotides, the CDR3 is TGTGCCAGCAGCCGTCAAAGGACCGGCTACGAGCAGTACTTC. Amino acid sequence: CASSRQRTGYEQYF.

This clone appeared a few times. The rearrangement joins TRBV29-1 to TRBJ2-1; perhaps TRBD2 as D (6 bases). Trimming removed 1 base from V and 3 bases from J, with 16 bases in between. Germline V gives CDR1 SQVTM, CDR2 ANQGSEA. The CDR3 has 16 amino acids. The CDR3 loop reads CSVEGLGLTFYNEQFF. The DNA for the CDR3 is TGCAGCGTTGAAGGGCTTGGACTAACCTTCTACAATGAGCAGTTCTTC.

J is TRBJ2-6 and V is TRBV12-1; TRBD1, the D gene given by the table, was not confirmed from the DNA. TRBV12-1 is reported as a pseudogene. The CDR3 contains 17 residues. Written as DNA, the CDR3 is TGTGCCAGCAGCAACCCAATAGGACAAAGTCGGGCCAACGTCCTGACTTTC. It is translated as CASSNPIGQSRANVLTF.

DNA of the CDR3: TGTGCCAGCAGCTTAGTCGGGAGGGCCGACTACGAGCAGTACTTC. It yields the protein CASSLVGRADYEQYF. The rearrangement uses TRBV7-9 and TRBJ2-7; 8 nucleotides align to TRBD2. The trim removed 1 base at V and 3 bases at J, leaving 5 bases unmatched. Germline CDR1 reads SEHNR; CDR2 reads FQNEAQ (reference sequence). CDR3 length: 15 residues.

In this sample, this clone turned up a few times. The rearrangement joins TRBV19 to TRBJ2-7, with 10 bases identical to TRBD2. V gave up 5 bases and J gave up 0 bases; unmatched junction bases: 1. CDR1 LNHDA and CDR2 SQIVND come from the germline V gene (reference sequence). The CDR3 covers 14 residues. DNA for the CDR3: TGTGCCAGTAGTCCTAGCGGGAGCTCCTACGAGCAGTACTTC. Translated, it gives CASSPSGSSYEQYF.

This clone is medium-sized by share. The V call is TRBV4-3, the J call TRBJ2-1; D uncertain. The CDR3 contains 13 residues. Germline V gene data show CDR1 as LGHNA and CDR2 as YSLEER. Trimming stripped 0 bases from V and 7 bases from J, with 7 bases between. The CDR3 protein is CASSQEMGNEQFF. In nucleotides, the CDR3 is TGCGCCAGCAGCCAAGAGATGGGGAATGAGCAGTTCTTC.

By sample share, this clone is medium-sized (0.01 to 0.1%). The J gene is TRBJ2-7, the V gene TRBV27, with 9 bases that match TRBD2. This CDR3 region has 15 residues. In germline, CDR1 is MNHEY, CDR2 SMNVEV (reference sequence). The J segment lost 3 bases and the V segment lost 0 bases, leaving 3 bases of the junction unmatched. The CDR3 sequence: CASSLSLAGIYEQYF. The CDR3 DNA follows: TGTGCCAGCAGTTTATCGCTAGCGGGAATCTACGAGCAGTACTTC.

This clone has a handful of counts. The J gene is TRBJ2-4, the V gene TRBV5-4; TRBD1 aligns across 8 bases. Germline CDR1 is SGHNT and CDR2 is YYREEE (reference sequence). Germline trimming cut 0 bases from V and 8 bases from J; bases unmatched to any gene: 1. This CDR3 region has 13 residues. CDR3 sequence: CASSLDRGYIQYF. CDR3 sequence (DNA): TGTGCCAGCAGCTTGGACAGGGGGTACATTCAGTACTTC.

This clone is classed as medium-sized. This chain links TRBV19 with TRBJ2-1; D gene unclear. Germline CDR1 and CDR2: LNHDA and SQIVND (reference sequence). Trimming pared 1 base from V and 4 bases from J, leaving 8 bases between. There are 14 residues in the CDR3. In DNA form, the CDR3 reads TGTGCCAGTAGTATAGTTGGGGAATACAATGAGCAGTTCTTC. Amino acid sequence: CASSIVGEYNEQFF. The complete variable domain, with remaining parts taken from reference TRBV19 and TRBJ2-1, reads DGGITQSPKYLFRKEGQNVTLSCEQNLNHDAMYWYRQDPGQGLRLIYYSQIVNDFQKGDIAEGYSVSREKKESFPLTVTSAQKNPTAFYLCASSIVGEYNEQFFGPGTRLTVL.

Judged by abundance, this clone is medium-sized (0.01 to 0.1%). V gene TRBV4-3 combines with J gene TRBJ2-7; D is unresolved. Trimming cost V 0 bases and J 2 bases, with 5 bases left between them. From germline, CDR1 is LGHNA and CDR2 YSLEER. This CDR3 region has 13 residues. The CDR3 coding sequence is TGCGCCAGCAGCCAAGATCTGGCCTACGAGCAGTACTTC. It yields the protein CASSQDLAYEQYF.